This TCR beta chain was found in a study of blood T cell repertoires in COVID-19. As handled by the study authors: The assay estimated nucleated cells by amplifying reference gene primers. Profiling relied on immunoSEQ multiplex PCR, and the TCRdb table lists in-frame clones only, not all of them. Clone size and V and J calls were adopted from that table, with D and trimming inferred from the DNA. The sample lists roughly 99,000 clones; 60% to 85% were seen once. Germline V lookup: CDR1 MNHEY, CDR2 SMNVEV (reference sequence). V lost 6 bases and J lost 7; bases outside the gene matches: 12. This CDR3 comprises 16 residues.

This receptor was identified in a woman older than 75 with active or convalescent COVID-19. The sequencing input was peripheral blood. The chain carries TRBV27 and TRBJ2-1, with 10 bases matching TRBD1. The chain's CDR3 is CASRTVGTGARNEQFF. The CDR3 nucleotides read TGTGCCAGCAGGACTGTCGGGACAGGGGCCCGGAATGAGCAGTTCTTC.